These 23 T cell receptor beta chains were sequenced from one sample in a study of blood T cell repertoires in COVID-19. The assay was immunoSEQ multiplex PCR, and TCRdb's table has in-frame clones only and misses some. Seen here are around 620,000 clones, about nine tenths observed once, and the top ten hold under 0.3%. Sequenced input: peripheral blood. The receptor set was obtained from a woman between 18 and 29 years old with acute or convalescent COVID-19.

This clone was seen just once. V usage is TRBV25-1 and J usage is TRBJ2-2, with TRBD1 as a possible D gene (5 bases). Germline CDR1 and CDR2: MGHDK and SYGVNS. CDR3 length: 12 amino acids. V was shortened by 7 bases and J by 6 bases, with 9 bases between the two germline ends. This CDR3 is CASTLGPGELFF. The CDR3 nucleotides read TGTGCCAGCACCTTGGGGCCCGGGGAGCTGTTTTTT.

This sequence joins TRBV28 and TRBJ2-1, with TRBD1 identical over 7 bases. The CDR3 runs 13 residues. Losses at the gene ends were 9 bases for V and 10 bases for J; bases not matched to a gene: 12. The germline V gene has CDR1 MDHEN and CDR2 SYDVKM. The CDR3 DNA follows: TGTGCCAGTCAACAGGGGCTAGCTTGGGAGCAGTTCTTC. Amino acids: CASQQGLAWEQFF.

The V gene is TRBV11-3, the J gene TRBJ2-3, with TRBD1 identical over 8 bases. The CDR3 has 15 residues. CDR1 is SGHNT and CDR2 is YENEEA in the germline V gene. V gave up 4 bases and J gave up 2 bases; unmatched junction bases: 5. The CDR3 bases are TGTGCCAGCAGCTCGCAGGGGGCCCTCACAGATACGCAGTATTTT. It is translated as CASSSQGALTDTQYF.

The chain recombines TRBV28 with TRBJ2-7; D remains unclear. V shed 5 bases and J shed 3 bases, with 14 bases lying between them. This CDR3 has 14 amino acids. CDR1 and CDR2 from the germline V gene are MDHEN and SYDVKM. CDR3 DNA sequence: TGTGCCAGCAGTCCGGGTGGAGTAAGCTACGAGCAGTACTTC. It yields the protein CASSPGGVSYEQYF.

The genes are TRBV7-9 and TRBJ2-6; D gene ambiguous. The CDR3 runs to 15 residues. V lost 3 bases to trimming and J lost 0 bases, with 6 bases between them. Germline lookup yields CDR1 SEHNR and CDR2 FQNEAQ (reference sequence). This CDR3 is CASSFPSSGANVLTF. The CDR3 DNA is TGTGCCAGCAGCTTCCCGAGCTCTGGGGCCAACGTCCTGACTTTC.

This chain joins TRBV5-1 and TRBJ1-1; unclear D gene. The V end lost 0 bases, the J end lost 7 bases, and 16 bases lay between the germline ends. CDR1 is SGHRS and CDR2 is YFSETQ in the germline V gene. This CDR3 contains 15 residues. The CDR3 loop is CASSLADKARSEAFF. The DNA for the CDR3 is TGCGCCAGCAGCTTGGCCGACAAGGCGCGAAGTGAAGCTTTCTTT.

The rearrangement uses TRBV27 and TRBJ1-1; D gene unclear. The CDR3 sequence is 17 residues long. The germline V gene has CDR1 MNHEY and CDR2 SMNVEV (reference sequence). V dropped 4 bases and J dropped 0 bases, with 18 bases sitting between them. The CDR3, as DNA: TGTGCCAGCAGTTCCACCCCCCCGATGGGCTTGAACACTGAAGCTTTCTTT. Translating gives CASSSTPPMGLNTEAFF.

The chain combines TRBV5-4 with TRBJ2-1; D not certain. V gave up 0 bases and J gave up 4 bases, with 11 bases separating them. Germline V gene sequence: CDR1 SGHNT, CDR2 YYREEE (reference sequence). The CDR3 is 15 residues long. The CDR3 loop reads CASSLDSHPYNEQFF. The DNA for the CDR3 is TGTGCCAGCAGCTTGGACTCTCACCCATACAATGAGCAGTTCTTC.

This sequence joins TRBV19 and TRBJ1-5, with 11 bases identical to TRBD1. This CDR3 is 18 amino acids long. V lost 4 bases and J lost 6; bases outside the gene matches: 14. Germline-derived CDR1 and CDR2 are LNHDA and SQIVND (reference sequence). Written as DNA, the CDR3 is TGTGCCAGTAGTACCCAAAGTCCCGGGACAGGGGGTAGTCAGCCCCAGCATTTT. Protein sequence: CASSTQSPGTGGSQPQHF. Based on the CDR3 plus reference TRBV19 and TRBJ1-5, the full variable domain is DGGITQSPKYLFRKEGQNVTLSCEQNLNHDAMYWYRQDPGQGLRLIYYSQIVNDFQKGDIAEGYSVSREKKESFPLTVTSAQKNPTAFYLCASSTQSPGTGGSQPQHFGDGTRLSIL.

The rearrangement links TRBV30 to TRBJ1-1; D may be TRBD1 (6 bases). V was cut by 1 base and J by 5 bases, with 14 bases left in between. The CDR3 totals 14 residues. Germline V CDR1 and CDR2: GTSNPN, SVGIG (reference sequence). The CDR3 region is CAWSGPPGQTEAFF. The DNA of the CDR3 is TGTGCCTGGAGTGGACCTCCCGGACAGACTGAAGCTTTCTTT. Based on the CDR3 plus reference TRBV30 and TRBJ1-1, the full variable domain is SQTIHQWPATLVQPVGSPLSLECTVEGTSNPNLYWYRQAAGRGLQLLFYSVGIGQISSEVPQNLSASRPQDRQFILSSKKLLLSDSGFYLCAWSGPPGQTEAFFGQGTRLTVV.

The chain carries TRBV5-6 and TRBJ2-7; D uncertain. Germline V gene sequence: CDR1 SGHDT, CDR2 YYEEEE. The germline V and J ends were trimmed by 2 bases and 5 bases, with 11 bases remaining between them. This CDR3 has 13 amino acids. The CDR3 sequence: CASSFEEPHEQYF. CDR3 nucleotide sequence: TGTGCCAGCAGCTTTGAAGAGCCCCACGAGCAGTACTTC.

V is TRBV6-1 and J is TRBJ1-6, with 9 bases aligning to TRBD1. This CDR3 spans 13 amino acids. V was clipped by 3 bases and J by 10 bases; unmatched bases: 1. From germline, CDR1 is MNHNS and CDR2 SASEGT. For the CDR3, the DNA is TGTGCCAGCAGTGAGGACAGGGGATCACCCCTCCACTTT. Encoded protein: CASSEDRGSPLHF.

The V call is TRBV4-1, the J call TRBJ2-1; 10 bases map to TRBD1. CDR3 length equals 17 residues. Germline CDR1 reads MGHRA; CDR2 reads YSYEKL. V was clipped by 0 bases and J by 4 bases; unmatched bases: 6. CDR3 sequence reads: CASSQDPDRGLYNEQFF. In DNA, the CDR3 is TGCGCCAGCAGCCAAGATCCCGACAGGGGGCTTTACAATGAGCAGTTCTTC.

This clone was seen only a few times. CDR3 sequence: CASSFSDSYEQYF. For the CDR3, the DNA is TGCGCCAGCAGCTTTTCAGACTCCTACGAGCAGTACTTC. The V and J genes are TRBV5-1 and TRBJ2-7; no firm D call. This CDR3 has 13 amino acids. Germline assignment: CDR1 SGHRS and CDR2 YFSETQ. Trimming left V 2 bases short and J 0 bases short, with 6 bases between.

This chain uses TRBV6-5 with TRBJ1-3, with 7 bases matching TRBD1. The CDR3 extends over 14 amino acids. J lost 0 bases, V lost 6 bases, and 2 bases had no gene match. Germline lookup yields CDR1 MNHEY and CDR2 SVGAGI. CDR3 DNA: TGTGCCAGCAGGGGGACAGCCTCTGGAAACACCATATATTTT. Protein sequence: CASRGTASGNTIYF.

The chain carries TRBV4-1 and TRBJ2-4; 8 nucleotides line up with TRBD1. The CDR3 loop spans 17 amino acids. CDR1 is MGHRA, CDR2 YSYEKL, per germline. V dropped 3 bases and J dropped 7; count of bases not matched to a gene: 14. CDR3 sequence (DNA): TGCGCCAGCAGCCAGGAGCCTTACAGGGGGAGGTGGAACATTCAGTACTTC. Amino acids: CASSQEPYRGRWNIQYF.

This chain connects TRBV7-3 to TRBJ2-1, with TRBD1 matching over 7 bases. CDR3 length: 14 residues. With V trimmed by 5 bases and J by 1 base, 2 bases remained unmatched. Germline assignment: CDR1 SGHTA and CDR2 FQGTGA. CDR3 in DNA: TGTGCCAGCAGCCAGGGACAGTCCTACAATGAGCAGTTCTTC. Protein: CASSQGQSYNEQFF.

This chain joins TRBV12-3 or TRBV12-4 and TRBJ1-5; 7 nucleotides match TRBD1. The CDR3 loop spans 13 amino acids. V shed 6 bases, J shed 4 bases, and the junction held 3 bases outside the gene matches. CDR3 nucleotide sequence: TGTGCCAGCAGACGGGACAGAAATCAGCCCCAGCATTTT. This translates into CASRRDRNQPQHF.

CDR3 DNA: TGTGCCAGCTCGCACCGGGACACCTATTACGAGCAGTACTTC. It encodes CASSHRDTYYEQYF. This chain joins TRBV18 and TRBJ2-7, with D possibly TRBD1 on 6 matching bases. This CDR3 region has 14 residues. The V end was cut by 6 bases, the J end by 4 bases, with 16 bases between. CDR1 KGHSH and CDR2 LQKENI come from the germline V gene.

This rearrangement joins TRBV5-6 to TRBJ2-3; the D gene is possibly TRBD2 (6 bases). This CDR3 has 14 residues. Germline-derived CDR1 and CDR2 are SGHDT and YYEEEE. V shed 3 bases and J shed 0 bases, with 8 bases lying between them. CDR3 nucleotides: TGTGCCAGCAGCTCCGGGACTAGCACAGATACGCAGTATTTT. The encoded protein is CASSSGTSTDTQYF.

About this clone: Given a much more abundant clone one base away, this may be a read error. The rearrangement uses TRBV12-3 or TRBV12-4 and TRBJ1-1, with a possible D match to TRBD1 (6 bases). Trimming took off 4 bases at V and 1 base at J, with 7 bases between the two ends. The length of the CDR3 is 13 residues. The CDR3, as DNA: TGTGCCAGCAGTTACAGGGAGAACACTGAAGCTTTCTTT. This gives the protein CASSYRENTEAFF.

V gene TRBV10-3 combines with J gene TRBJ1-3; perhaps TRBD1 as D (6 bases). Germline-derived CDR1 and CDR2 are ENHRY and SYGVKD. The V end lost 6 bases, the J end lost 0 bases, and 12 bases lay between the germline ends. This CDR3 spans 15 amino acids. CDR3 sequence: CAIRPSDSSGNTIYF. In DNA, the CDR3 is TGTGCCATCAGGCCATCGGACAGCTCTGGAAACACCATATATTTT.

DNA of the CDR3: TGTGCCAGCAGTTTATACGCGAGCACTGAAGCTTTCTTT. The encoded protein is CASSLYASTEAFF. The J gene is TRBJ1-1, the V gene TRBV27; the D is unclear. With 1 base removed from V and 4 bases from J, the gap between germline ends came to 7 bases. Looked up from germline, CDR1 is MNHEY and CDR2 is SMNVEV (reference sequence). The CDR3 is 13 residues long.